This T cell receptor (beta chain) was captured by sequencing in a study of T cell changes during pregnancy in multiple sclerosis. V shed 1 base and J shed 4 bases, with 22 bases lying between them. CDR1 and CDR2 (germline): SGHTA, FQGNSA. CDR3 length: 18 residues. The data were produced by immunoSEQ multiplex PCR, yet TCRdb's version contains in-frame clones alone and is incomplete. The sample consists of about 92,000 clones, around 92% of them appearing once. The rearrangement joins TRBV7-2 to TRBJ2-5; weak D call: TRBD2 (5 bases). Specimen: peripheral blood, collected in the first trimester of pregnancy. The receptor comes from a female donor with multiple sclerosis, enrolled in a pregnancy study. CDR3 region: CASSLEAPISVVGETQYF. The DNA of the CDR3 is TGTGCCAGCAGCTTAGAGGCACCGATTAGCGTGGTAGGAGAGACCCAGTACTTC. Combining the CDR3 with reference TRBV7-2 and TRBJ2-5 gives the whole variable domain GAGVSQSPSNKVTEKGKDVELRCDPISGHTALYWYRQSLGQGLEFLIYFQGNSAPDKSGLPSDRFSAERTGGSVSTLTIQRTQQEDSAVYLCASSLEAPISVVGETQYFGPGTRLLVL.